This entry concerns a single T cell receptor beta chain. The antigen remains undetermined. For TCR beta, libraries came from quantitative 5'-RACE with molecular barcodes. TCRdb used MiXCR to reprocess the 5' RACE reads, holding one entry per CDR3 protein. In the table there are about 280,000 distinct CDR3 sequences, roughly 20% of which are singletons. The sample originates from a study of CD8 T cells in ankylosing spondylitis. The study's findings and limits: Ankylosing spondylitis blood appeared to be characterized by a TCR beta motif of about eight highly homologous variants. Disease-linked clones reportedly concentrated significantly in matched ankylosing spondylitis synovial fluid. Prior literature has documented some motif variants in synovial fluid and blood from reactive arthritis.

The CDR3 consists of 12 residues. With V trimmed by 4 bases and J by 8 bases, 3 bases remained unmatched. CDR1 SGHVS and CDR2 FQNEAQ come from the germline V gene. The chain links TRBV7-8 to TRBJ1-2; TRBD1 matches 8 bases. This sequence originates from a male donor with ankylosing spondylitis or in good health (not recorded which). Material: blood, either unsorted or a sorted T cell fraction (not recorded which). The CDR3 region is CASSYDRGGYTF. In DNA, the CDR3 is TGTGCCAGCAGCTACGACAGGGGAGGCTACACCTTC.